The present T cell receptor (beta chain) was sequenced within a study of T-cell reconstitution after alpha-beta-depleted transplantation in children. Unique molecular identifiers were used in preparing the TCRbeta library. TCRdb reprocessed the PCR reads via MiXCR and lists one record per CDR3 protein. The sample includes roughly 220,000 distinct CDR3 sequences, around 12% seen only once; the top ten take roughly 2.8%. This clonotype has a count of ten or more. This CDR3 has 14 amino acids. Germline V gives CDR1 MDHEN, CDR2 SYDVKM. V lost 6 bases and J lost 2; bases outside the gene matches: 4. The TCR sequence derives from a human donor who donated a stem cell graft to a child with acute lymphoblastic leukemia. The sequenced sample was PBMCs from the stem cell graft donor, obtained from the stem cell graft. The chain employs TRBV28 and TRBJ1-2; 9 bases map to TRBD1. CDR3 residues: CASSPGQGNYGYTF. The CDR3 DNA sequence: TGTGCCAGCAGCCCGGGACAGGGAAACTATGGCTACACCTTC.